This record covers a single TCR beta chain. Its cognate antigen is unknown. The junction departs from germline at one end; a sequencing error may be responsible. The CDR3 sequence is 16 residues long. CDR1 LGHNA and CDR2 YNFKEQ come from the germline V gene. With a J-beta primer mix and a sample-barcoded 5' primer, a second PCR ran roughly 7 to 11 cycles. TCRdb called the 5' RACE reads again in MiXCR, with one record for every CDR3 protein. Found here are about 830,000 distinct CDR3 sequences, 55% to 75% of them singletons; the top ten hold approximately 23%. The data were taken from a study of blood T cells in healthy people across ages. General observations from the study: More naive CD4+ cells and higher diversity were found in long-lived than in aged donors.

V is TRBV4-2 and J is TRBJ2-2; D is ambiguous. The origin of this receptor is a man aged 30-40 years in good health. The source material was blood. The CDR3 here is CASCQTPGSNTGELFF. In DNA form, the CDR3 reads TGTGCCAGCTGCCAGACCCCTGGTTCGAACACCGGGGAGCTGTTTTTT.